This passage covers 21 T cell receptor beta chains from one sample sequenced in a study of shared clonotypes between healthy human individuals. The table came from immunoSEQ multiplex PCR; TCRdb's copy has only in-frame clones and leaves some out. The table shows some 2,000,000 clones, with over 85% occurring only once. CD45RO-negative cells were positively selected for CCR7, leaving out terminally differentiated effector memory CD45RA+ cells. The sample taken for sequencing was naive CD8+ T cells sorted from blood. These receptor sequences come from a young man in good health.

V and J are TRBV4-3 and TRBJ2-1; D may be TRBD1 or TRBD2 (6 bases each). This CDR3 has 17 residues. Germline CDR1 reads LGHNA; CDR2 reads YSLEER. Trimming left V 0 bases short and J 4 bases short, with 16 bases between. This chain's CDR3 is CASSQDAHGGAYNEQFF. The CDR3 DNA reads TGCGCCAGCAGCCAAGATGCTCACGGGGGCGCTTACAATGAGCAGTTCTTC.

The chain employs TRBV4-3 and TRBJ1-1; D ambiguous. The CDR3 runs to 15 residues. The V end was cut by 0 bases, the J end by 4 bases, with 12 bases between. Germline V gives CDR1 LGHNA, CDR2 YSLEER. CDR3 protein: CASSQDRSHPTEAFF. The CDR3 coding sequence is TGCGCCAGCAGCCAAGATAGGTCCCACCCCACTGAAGCTTTCTTT.

This clone came up a few times. The rearrangement joins TRBV25-1 to TRBJ1-2; D is unresolved. Germline V lookup: CDR1 MGHDK, CDR2 SYGVNS. CDR3 length: 16 amino acids. V dropped 2 bases and J dropped 4 bases, with 17 bases sitting between them. This chain's CDR3 is CASSEAWAEPLYGYTF. In DNA form, the CDR3 reads TGTGCCAGCAGTGAAGCGTGGGCGGAACCTCTCTATGGCTACACCTTC.

The genes are TRBV9 and TRBJ1-5; D not resolved. Trimming shortened V by 5 bases and J by 4 bases, and 13 bases separated the two germline ends. The germline gives CDR1 SGDLS, CDR2 YYNGEE. The CDR3 consists of 14 residues. CDR3 protein: CASSVSPLNQPQHF. In DNA, the CDR3 is TGTGCCAGCAGTGTCTCTCCTCTGAATCAGCCCCAGCATTTT.

The chain employs TRBV7-2 and TRBJ2-1, with 8 bases that match TRBD1. The CDR3 contains 15 residues. Losses at the gene ends were 3 bases for V and 0 bases for J; bases not matched to a gene: 1. Looked up from germline, CDR1 is SGHTA and CDR2 is FQGNSA. The CDR3 coding sequence is TGTGCCAGCAGCTTCGGGACAGGCTCCTACAATGAGCAGTTCTTC. Encoded protein: CASSFGTGSYNEQFF. The full variable domain, its missing parts supplied by reference TRBV7-2 and TRBJ2-1, is GAGVSQSPSNKVTEKGKDVELRCDPISGHTALYWYRQSLGQGLEFLIYFQGNSAPDKSGLPSDRFSAERTGGSVSTLTIQRTQQEDSAVYLCASSFGTGSYNEQFFGPGTRLTVL.

V gene TRBV4-1 combines with J gene TRBJ1-3; D not resolved. Trimming removed 1 base at V and 0 bases at J, with 22 bases between. Germline V CDR1 and CDR2: MGHRA, YSYEKL. The CDR3 length is 20 residues. CDR3 sequence reads: CASSQVQISPERYSGNTIYF. The CDR3 nucleotides are TGCGCCAGCAGCCAAGTTCAGATATCCCCAGAACGTTACTCTGGAAACACCATATATTTT.

The CDR3 DNA reads TGCGCCAGCAGCCAAATAGCGGGAGGGTTGAATGAGCAGTTCTTC. It specifies CASSQIAGGLNEQFF. This chain uses TRBV4-3 with TRBJ2-1, with 11 bases matching TRBD2. This CDR3 spans 15 amino acids. The germline V gene encodes CDR1 LGHNA and CDR2 YSLEER. The V and J ends lost 2 bases and 7 bases, in that order; junction bases with no gene match: 4.

CDR3 in DNA: TGTGCCAGCAGTTTTGAGGTTGGGGGAAGGATTCAGCCCCAGCATTTT. This codes for CASSFEVGGRIQPQHF. The chain is built from TRBV27 and TRBJ1-5; D possibly corresponds to TRBD1 (5 bases). CDR1 MNHEY and CDR2 SMNVEV come from the germline V gene (reference sequence). The CDR3 covers 16 residues. Deletions cut 3 bases from V and 6 bases from J, with 18 bases between.

This rearrangement joins TRBV29-1 to TRBJ2-7; 10 bases match TRBD2. There are 13 residues in the CDR3. Germline-derived CDR1 and CDR2 are SQVTM and ANQGSEA. The junction had 3 bases not matched to a gene; V was cut back by 5 bases and J by 2 bases. This CDR3 is CSVITSGAYEQYF. The CDR3 DNA reads TGCAGCGTTATCACTAGCGGGGCCTACGAGCAGTACTTC.

The chain links TRBV5-4 to TRBJ2-1, with 12 bases fitting TRBD2. Germline V gene sequence: CDR1 SGHNT, CDR2 YYREEE (reference sequence). This CDR3 has 15 amino acids. J gave up 7 bases and V 2 bases, and 4 bases lay outside the gene matches. CDR3 protein: CASSFLAGGLNEQFF. Here the CDR3 DNA reads TGTGCCAGCAGCTTCCTAGCGGGAGGGTTGAATGAGCAGTTCTTC.

The table lists this clone with a count of one. The rearrangement links TRBV7-2 to TRBJ1-2; TRBD1 might be the D (5 bases). The V end lost 3 bases, the J end lost 0 bases, and 14 bases lay between the germline ends. The CDR3 totals 16 residues. The germline V gene has CDR1 SGHTA and CDR2 FQGNSA. The CDR3 coding sequence is TGTGCCAGCAGCTTCGCAGTTACAGGCACTAACTATGGCTACACCTTC. This encodes CASSFAVTGTNYGYTF.

This clone was counted a few times. The V call is TRBV5-4, the J call TRBJ2-7, with D possibly TRBD2 on 5 matching bases. This CDR3 contains 13 residues. The germline V gene has CDR1 SGHNT and CDR2 YYREEE (reference sequence). V was pared by 4 bases and J by 5 bases, with 13 bases between. The CDR3 sequence is CASSLWSGDEQYF. The CDR3 nucleotides are TGTGCCAGCAGCCTTTGGAGCGGAGACGAGCAGTACTTC.

This clone was picked up one time. Additional DNA sequences in this sample encode the identical CDR3. The V gene is TRBV2, the J gene TRBJ2-2; TRBD2 might be the D (6 bases). The V gene's germline CDR1 is SNHLY and CDR2 FYNNEI. V lost 3 bases, J lost 3 bases, and 14 bases lay in between. CDR3 size: 16 residues. The CDR3 coding sequence is TGTGCCAGCAGTGAGGAGCAGGGAGGAGACACCGGGGAGCTGTTTTTT. Amino acid sequence: CASSEEQGGDTGELFF.

J is TRBJ2-7 and V is TRBV28, with 7 bases lining up with TRBD2. CDR1 MDHEN and CDR2 SYDVKM come from the germline V gene. The CDR3 contains 18 residues. V lost 4 bases and J lost 2; bases outside the gene matches: 17. The CDR3 protein is CASSSRTMGGTQAYEQYF. CDR3 DNA sequence: TGTGCCAGCAGTTCCAGAACGATGGGGGGGACCCAAGCCTACGAGCAGTACTTC.

This clone was detected only once. The rearrangement uses TRBV7-6 and TRBJ2-2; 7 bases agree with TRBD2. From germline, CDR1 is SGHVS and CDR2 FNYEAQ. The CDR3 is 14 residues long. J lost 4 bases, V lost 8 bases, and 7 bases had no gene match. The CDR3: CASGGDDPTGELFF. In DNA form, the CDR3 reads TGTGCCAGCGGGGGGGACGACCCCACCGGGGAGCTGTTTTTT.

V gene TRBV9 combines with J gene TRBJ1-2; no definite D call. Germline CDR1 reads SGDLS; CDR2 reads YYNGEE. Trimming cost V 6 bases and J 8 bases, with 14 bases left between them. This CDR3 has 12 amino acids. The CDR3 nucleotides read TGTGCCAGCAACCAGGACGGTCTAGGCTACACCTTC. Translated: CASNQDGLGYTF.

As DNA, the CDR3 is TGTGCCAGCAGCGTTGGACTAGCGGGGGGCGACGAGCAGTACTTC. Translating it yields CASSVGLAGGDEQYF. This chain uses TRBV9 with TRBJ2-7, with TRBD2 matching over 14 bases. The CDR3 length is 15 residues. Germline lookup yields CDR1 SGDLS and CDR2 YYNGEE. The V segment lost 2 bases and the J segment 5 bases; nucleotides outside the gene matches: 3.

This chain connects TRBV4-1 to TRBJ2-2; a weak D match, TRBD2 (5 bases). Deletions cut 0 bases from V and 3 bases from J, with 14 bases between. Looked up from germline, CDR1 is MGHRA and CDR2 is YSYEKL. The CDR3 has 17 amino acids. CDR3 DNA: TGCGCCAGCAGCCAAGATGATCTCGGGGTTCACACCGGGGAGCTGTTTTTT. Amino acids: CASSQDDLGVHTGELFF.

The rearrangement uses TRBV7-3 and TRBJ2-7, with TRBD1 identical over 8 bases. Germline lookup yields CDR1 SGHTA and CDR2 FQGTGA. Unmatched junction bases numbered 2, after V lost 3 bases and J lost 4 bases. This CDR3 is built from 13 residues. CDR3 residues: CASSFGTGYEQYF. Written as DNA, the CDR3 is TGTGCCAGCAGCTTCGGGACAGGATACGAGCAGTACTTC.

This clone was detected only once. The chain couples TRBV2 to TRBJ2-1, with TRBD1 matching over 11 bases. Trimming at V came to 4 bases and at J to 3 bases, leaving 2 bases not matched to a gene. Germline V gives CDR1 SNHLY, CDR2 FYNNEI. CDR3 length equals 15 residues. This CDR3 reads CASSGTGGGYNEQFF. DNA of the CDR3: TGTGCCAGCAGTGGGACAGGGGGCGGCTACAATGAGCAGTTCTTC.

V usage is TRBV25-1 and J usage is TRBJ1-5, with 9 bases identical to TRBD1. The CDR3 runs 13 residues. Germline CDR1 reads MGHDK; CDR2 reads SYGVNS. With 5 bases clipped from V and 8 bases from J, the junction kept 4 bases outside the gene matches. The CDR3 coding sequence is TGTGCCAGCAGTTTGACAGGGGGGGAGCCCCAGCATTTT. This gives the protein CASSLTGGEPQHF.